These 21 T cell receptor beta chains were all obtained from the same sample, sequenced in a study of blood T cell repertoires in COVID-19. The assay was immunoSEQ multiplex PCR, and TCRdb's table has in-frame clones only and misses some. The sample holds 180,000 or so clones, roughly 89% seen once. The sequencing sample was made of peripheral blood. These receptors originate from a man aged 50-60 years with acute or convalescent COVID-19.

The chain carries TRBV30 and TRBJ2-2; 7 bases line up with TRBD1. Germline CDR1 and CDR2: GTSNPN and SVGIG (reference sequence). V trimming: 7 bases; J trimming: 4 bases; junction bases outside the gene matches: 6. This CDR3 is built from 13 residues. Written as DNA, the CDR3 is TGTGCCTCACGACAGGGCGGCACCGGGGAGCTGTTTTTT. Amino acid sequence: CASRQGGTGELFF.

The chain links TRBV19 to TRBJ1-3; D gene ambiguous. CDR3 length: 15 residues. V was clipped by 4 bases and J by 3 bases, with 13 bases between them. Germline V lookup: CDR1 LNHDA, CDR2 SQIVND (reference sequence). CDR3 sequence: CASSNPDHLGNTIYF. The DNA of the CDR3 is TGTGCCAGTAGTAATCCAGATCATCTTGGAAACACCATATATTTT.

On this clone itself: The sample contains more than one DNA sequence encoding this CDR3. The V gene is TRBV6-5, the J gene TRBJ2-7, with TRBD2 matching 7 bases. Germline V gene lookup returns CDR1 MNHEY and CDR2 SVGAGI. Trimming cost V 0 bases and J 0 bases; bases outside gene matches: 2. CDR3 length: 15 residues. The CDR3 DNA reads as TGTGCCAGCAGTTACTCGGGGAGGGGCTCCTACGAGCAGTACTTC. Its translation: CASSYSGRGSYEQYF.

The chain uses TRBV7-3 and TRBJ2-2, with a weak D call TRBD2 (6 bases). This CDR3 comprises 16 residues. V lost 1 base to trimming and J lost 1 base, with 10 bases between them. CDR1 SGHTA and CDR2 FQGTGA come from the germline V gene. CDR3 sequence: CASSLSVAENTGELFF. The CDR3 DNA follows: TGTGCCAGCAGCTTAAGCGTAGCGGAGAACACCGGGGAGCTGTTTTTT.

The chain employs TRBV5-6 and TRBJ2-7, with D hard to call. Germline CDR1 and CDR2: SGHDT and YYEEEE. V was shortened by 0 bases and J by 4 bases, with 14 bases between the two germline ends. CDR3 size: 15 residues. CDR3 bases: TGTGCCAGCAGCTTGGCAGTGGGCAGTATGTACGAGCAGTACTTC. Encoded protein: CASSLAVGSMYEQYF.

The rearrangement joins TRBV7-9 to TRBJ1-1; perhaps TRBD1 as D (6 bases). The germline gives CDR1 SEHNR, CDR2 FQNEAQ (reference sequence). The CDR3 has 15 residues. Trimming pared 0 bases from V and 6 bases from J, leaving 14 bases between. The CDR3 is CASSLADQGYAEAFF. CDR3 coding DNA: TGTGCCAGCAGCTTAGCAGATCAGGGGTACGCTGAAGCTTTCTTT.

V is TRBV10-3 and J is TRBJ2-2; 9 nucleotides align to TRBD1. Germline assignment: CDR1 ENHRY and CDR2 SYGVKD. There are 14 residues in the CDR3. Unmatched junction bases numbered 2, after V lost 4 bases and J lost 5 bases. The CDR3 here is CAISGTGETGELFF. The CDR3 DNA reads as TGTGCCATCAGTGGGACAGGGGAAACCGGGGAGCTGTTTTTT.

This chain's CDR3 is CASSWGGLADYNEQFF. DNA of the CDR3: TGTGCCAGCAGCTGGGGGGGACTAGCGGACTACAATGAGCAGTTCTTC. J is TRBJ2-1 and V is TRBV5-4; TRBD2 agrees at 11 bases. The CDR3 is 16 amino acids. CDR1 and CDR2 from the germline V gene are SGHNT and YYREEE (reference sequence). V lost 3 bases and J lost 3; bases outside the gene matches: 5.

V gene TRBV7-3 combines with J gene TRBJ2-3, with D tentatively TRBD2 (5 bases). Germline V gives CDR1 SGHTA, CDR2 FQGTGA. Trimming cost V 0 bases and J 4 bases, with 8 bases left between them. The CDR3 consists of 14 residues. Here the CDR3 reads CASSLTSGADTQYF. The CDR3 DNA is TGTGCCAGCAGCTTAACTTCCGGGGCAGATACGCAGTATTTT.

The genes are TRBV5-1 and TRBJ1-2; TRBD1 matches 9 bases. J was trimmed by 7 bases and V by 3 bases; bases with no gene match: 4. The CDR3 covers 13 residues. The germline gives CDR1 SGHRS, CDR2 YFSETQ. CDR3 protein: CASSSSGQGGYTF. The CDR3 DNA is TGCGCCAGCAGCTCCTCGGGACAGGGTGGCTACACCTTC.

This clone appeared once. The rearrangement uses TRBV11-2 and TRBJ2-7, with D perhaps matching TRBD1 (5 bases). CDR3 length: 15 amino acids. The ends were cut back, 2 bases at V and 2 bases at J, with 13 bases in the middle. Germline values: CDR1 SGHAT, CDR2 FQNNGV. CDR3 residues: CASSLFPGPAYEQYV. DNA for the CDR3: TGTGCCAGCAGCTTATTCCCAGGGCCGGCCTACGAGCAGTACGTC.

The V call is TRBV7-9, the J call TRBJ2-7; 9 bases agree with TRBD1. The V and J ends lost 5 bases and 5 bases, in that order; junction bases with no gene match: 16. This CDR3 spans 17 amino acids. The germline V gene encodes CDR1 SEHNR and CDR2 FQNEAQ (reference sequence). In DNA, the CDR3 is TGTGCCAGCAGCCGCGGTTCCTCCGGGACAGGGAGACACGAGCAGTACGTC. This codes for CASSRGSSGTGRHEQYV.

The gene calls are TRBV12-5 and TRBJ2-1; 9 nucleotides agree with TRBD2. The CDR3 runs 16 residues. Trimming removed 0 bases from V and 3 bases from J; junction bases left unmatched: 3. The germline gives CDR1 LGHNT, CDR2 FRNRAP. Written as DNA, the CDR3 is TGTGCTAGTGGTTTGGTGACTAGCGGAAACTACAATGAGCAGTTCTTC. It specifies CASGLVTSGNYNEQFF.

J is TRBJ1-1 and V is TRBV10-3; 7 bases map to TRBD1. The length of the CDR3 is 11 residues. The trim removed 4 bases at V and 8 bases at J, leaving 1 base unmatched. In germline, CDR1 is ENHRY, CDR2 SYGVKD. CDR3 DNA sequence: TGTGCCATCAGTGGGGACAGCGAAGCTTTCTTT. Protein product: CAISGDSEAFF.

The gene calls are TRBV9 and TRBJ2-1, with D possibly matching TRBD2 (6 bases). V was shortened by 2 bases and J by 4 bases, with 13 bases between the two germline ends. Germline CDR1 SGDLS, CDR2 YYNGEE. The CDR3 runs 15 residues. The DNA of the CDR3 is TGTGCCAGCAGCGTGGTCCCGGGGGTGTACAATGAGCAGTTCTTC. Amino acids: CASSVVPGVYNEQFF.

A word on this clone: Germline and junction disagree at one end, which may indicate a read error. The CDR3 sequence: CASSVTGGDEQFF. The CDR3 region has the DNA TGTGCCAGCAGCGTAACAGGAGGCGATGAGCAGTTCTTC. The V call is TRBV7-3, the J call TRBJ2-1; D tentatively fits TRBD1 or TRBD2 (5 bases each). The CDR3 is made up of 13 amino acids. From germline, CDR1 is SGHTA and CDR2 FQGTGA.

CDR3 bases: TGTGCCAGTAGGATGACTAGCGGGAGGACCACCGGGGAGCTGTTTTTT. Protein product: CASRMTSGRTTGELFF. J is TRBJ2-2 and V is TRBV19; 13 positions agree with TRBD2. The CDR3 covers 16 residues. Germline V gene lookup returns CDR1 LNHDA and CDR2 SQIVND (reference sequence). The J segment lost 4 bases and the V segment lost 6 bases, leaving 5 bases of the junction unmatched.

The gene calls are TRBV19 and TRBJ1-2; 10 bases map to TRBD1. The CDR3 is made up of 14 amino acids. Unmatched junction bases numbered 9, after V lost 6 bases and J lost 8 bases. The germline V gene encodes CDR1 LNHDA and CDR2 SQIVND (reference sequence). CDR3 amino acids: CASRYMGQGPGYTF. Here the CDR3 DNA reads TGTGCCAGTAGGTATATGGGACAGGGGCCCGGCTACACCTTC.

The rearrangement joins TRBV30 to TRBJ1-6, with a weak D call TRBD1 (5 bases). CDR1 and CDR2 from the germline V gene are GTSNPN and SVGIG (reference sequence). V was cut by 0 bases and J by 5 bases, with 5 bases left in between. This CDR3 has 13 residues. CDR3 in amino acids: CAWSVQDNSPLHF. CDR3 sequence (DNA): TGTGCCTGGAGTGTACAGGATAATTCACCCCTCCACTTT.

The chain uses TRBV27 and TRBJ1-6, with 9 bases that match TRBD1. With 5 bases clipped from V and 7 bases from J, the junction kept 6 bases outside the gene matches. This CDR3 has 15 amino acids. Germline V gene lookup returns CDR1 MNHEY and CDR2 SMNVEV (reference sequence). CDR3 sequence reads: CASSPWDRENSPLHF. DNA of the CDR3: TGTGCCAGCAGTCCCTGGGACAGGGAAAATTCACCCCTCCACTTT.

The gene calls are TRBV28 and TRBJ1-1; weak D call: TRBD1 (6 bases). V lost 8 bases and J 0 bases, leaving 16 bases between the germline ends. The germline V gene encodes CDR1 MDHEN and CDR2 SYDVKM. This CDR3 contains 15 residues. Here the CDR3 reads CASREGGDMNTEAFF. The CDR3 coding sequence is TGTGCCAGCCGCGAAGGTGGGGACATGAACACTGAAGCTTTCTTT.